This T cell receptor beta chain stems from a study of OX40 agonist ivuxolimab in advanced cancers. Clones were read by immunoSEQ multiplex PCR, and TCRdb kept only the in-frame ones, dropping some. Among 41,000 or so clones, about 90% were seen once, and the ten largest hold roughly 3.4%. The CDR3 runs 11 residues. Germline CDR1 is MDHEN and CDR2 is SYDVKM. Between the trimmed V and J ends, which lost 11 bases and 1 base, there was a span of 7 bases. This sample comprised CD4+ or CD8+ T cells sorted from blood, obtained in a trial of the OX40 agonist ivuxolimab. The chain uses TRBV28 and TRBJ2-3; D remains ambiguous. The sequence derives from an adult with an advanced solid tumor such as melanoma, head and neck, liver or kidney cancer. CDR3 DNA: TGTGCCGGCGCAGGCACAGATACGCAGTATTTT. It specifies CAGAGTDTQYF.